The T cell receptor (beta chain) under discussion was sequenced for a study of cytomegalovirus exposure and HLA in healthy donors. Findings of the study overall: Being indistinguishable, some V segments were excluded, TRBV6-2 and TRBV6-3 among them. Researchers reported from a later analysis that most CMV-associated TCR beta chains appeared HLA-restricted. TCR beta V segments were, for the most part, productive about 87% or about 30% of the time in an earlier analysis.

V shed 3 bases and J shed 2 bases, with 10 bases lying between them. CDR1 MDHEN and CDR2 SYDVKM come from the germline V gene. CDR3 length: 14 residues. The PCR contained 60 Vbeta and 13 Jbeta primers. Profiled with immunoSEQ multiplex PCR; TCRdb holds only in-frame clones, not every one. The table includes some 200,000 clones, 76% detected once. This clone was recorded only once. Antigen specificity is unknown. What was sequenced was PBMCs. The receptor's source is a man aged 18 to 29 in good health and CMV-seronegative. The gene calls are TRBV28 and TRBJ2-5, with a tentative D call TRBD2 (5 bases). As DNA, the CDR3 is TGTGCCAGCAGTTTCCGTCCGGGGCAAGAGACCCAGTACTTC. Translating it yields CASSFRPGQETQYF.